Below are 21 T cell receptor beta chains sequenced from a single sample in a study of blood T cell repertoires in COVID-19. This table comes from immunoSEQ multiplex PCR, and its TCRdb copy is limited to in-frame clones, with some not included. The sample holds about 78,000 clones, 75% to 90% seen once. The sample consisted of peripheral blood. The source of these receptors is a man aged 60 to 75 with active or convalescent COVID-19.

The J gene is TRBJ1-5, the V gene TRBV10-1; D may be TRBD1 (5 bases). The CDR3 spans 17 residues. Germline CDR1 and CDR2: WNHNN and SYGVQD (reference sequence). The germline V and J ends were trimmed by 4 bases and 0 bases, with 16 bases remaining between them. The CDR3 nucleotides are TGCGCCAGCAGTGGTCGACGTGGTAGGGGTAGCAATCAGCCCCAGCATTTT. It specifies CASSGRRGRGSNQPQHF.

V usage is TRBV19 and J usage is TRBJ2-7; possibly TRBD1 for D (6 bases). The CDR3 extends over 16 amino acids. The ends were cut back, 3 bases at V and 3 bases at J, with 18 bases in the middle. Germline V gene sequence: CDR1 LNHDA, CDR2 SQIVND (reference sequence). CDR3 in DNA: TGTGCCAGTAGTATCCATACCGCCGGGACAAACTACGAGCAGTACTTC. Protein product: CASSIHTAGTNYEQYF.

The V and J genes are TRBV12-3 or TRBV12-4 and TRBJ2-3, with TRBD2 matching over 7 bases. The CDR3 totals 13 residues. With 7 bases clipped from V and 4 bases from J, the junction kept 5 bases outside the gene matches. This CDR3 reads CASNHGGSDTQYF. The CDR3 region has the DNA TGTGCCAGCAACCACGGGGGGTCAGATACGCAGTATTTT.

The V and J genes are TRBV5-6 and TRBJ1-3; D gene uncertain. Germline CDR1 SGHDT, CDR2 YYEEEE. V lost 1 base to trimming and J lost 0 bases, with 14 bases between them. The CDR3 covers 17 residues. The CDR3 sequence: CASSLLLLGSSGNTIYF. CDR3 nucleotides: TGTGCCAGCAGCTTGCTCCTCTTGGGGAGCTCTGGAAACACCATATATTTT.

The chain has TRBV13 and TRBJ1-4; 9 bases fit TRBD1. The CDR3 is 14 amino acids. Unmatched junction bases numbered 3, after V lost 2 bases and J lost 8 bases. Per germline, CDR1 PRHDT and CDR2 FYEKMQ (reference sequence). The CDR3 DNA sequence: TGTGCCAGCAGCTTAAACAGGGGGCGAGAAAAACTGTTTTTT. Its translation: CASSLNRGREKLFF.

The chain joins TRBV7-9 to TRBJ2-2; weak D call: TRBD1 (6 bases). The CDR3 spans 16 residues. Looked up from germline, CDR1 is SEHNR and CDR2 is FQNEAQ (reference sequence). The V end lost 2 bases, the J end lost 3 bases, and 13 bases lay between the germline ends. The CDR3 DNA reads as TGTGCCAGCAGCTTACTGCAGGGGATAGACACCGGGGAGCTGTTTTTT. The encoded protein is CASSLLQGIDTGELFF.

Only one count was recorded for this clone. This chain connects TRBV6-5 to TRBJ2-7; D might be TRBD2 (6 bases). V shed 7 bases and J shed 1 base, with 11 bases lying between them. In germline, CDR1 is MNHEY, CDR2 SVGAGI. This CDR3 comprises 13 residues. The CDR3 protein is CASTGAVSYEQYF. The CDR3 coding sequence is TGTGCCAGCACGGGAGCTGTATCCTACGAGCAGTACTTC.

This sequence joins TRBV27 and TRBJ2-1, with D hard to call. Germline CDR1 reads MNHEY; CDR2 reads SMNVEV (reference sequence). V lost 0 bases and J 8 bases, leaving 14 bases between the germline ends. This CDR3 contains 15 residues. Written as DNA, the CDR3 is TGTGCCAGCAGTTTATCTTGGCTGTTGGCTTATGAGCAGTTCTTC. Protein sequence: CASSLSWLLAYEQFF.

The J gene is TRBJ1-5, the V gene TRBV5-6; no firm D call. The V gene's germline CDR1 is SGHDT and CDR2 YYEEEE. The CDR3 length is 13 residues. V lost 6 bases, J lost 11 bases, and 18 bases lay in between. The CDR3 region has the DNA TGTGCCAGCAACTCCGCCGGACTTGGGGCCCAGCATTTT. Translated, it gives CASNSAGLGAQHF.

J is TRBJ1-3 and V is TRBV19; perhaps TRBD1 as D (6 bases). CDR3 length equals 15 residues. Trimming shortened V by 0 bases and J by 4 bases, and 10 bases separated the two germline ends. Germline values: CDR1 LNHDA, CDR2 SQIVND (reference sequence). The CDR3 coding sequence is TGTGCCAGTAGTATAGATTCCGGGACAGGAAACACCATATATTTT. It specifies CASSIDSGTGNTIYF.

This clone came up a few times. The CDR3, as DNA: TGTGCCAGCAGTTATCGGCCTTTAAGGTTTAGGGGCTCTCCTGAGCAGTTCTTC. Encoded protein: CASSYRPLRFRGSPEQFF. V is TRBV6-2 or TRBV6-3 and J is TRBJ2-1; TRBD1 is a possible D gene (5 bases). V was trimmed by 3 bases and J by 9 bases, leaving 27 bases between them. This CDR3 region has 18 residues. Germline V gives CDR1 MNHEY, CDR2 SVGEGT.

This rearrangement joins TRBV29-1 to TRBJ2-3, with 7 bases identical to TRBD1. V lost 5 bases, J lost 6 bases, and 8 bases stayed unmatched. From germline, CDR1 is SQVTM and CDR2 ANQGSEA. This CDR3 is built from 13 residues. DNA for the CDR3: TGCAGCGTTCTTGACAGGGCGCCGGATACGCAGTATTTT. Translated: CSVLDRAPDTQYF.

V usage is TRBV19 and J usage is TRBJ1-5; no definite D call. The CDR3 length is 14 residues. Trimming took off 3 bases at V and 7 bases at J, with 13 bases between the two ends. Germline V gene sequence: CDR1 LNHDA, CDR2 SQIVND (reference sequence). For the CDR3, the DNA is TGTGCCAGTAGTATCGCGCTGGGCGGGCAGCCCCAGCATTTT. It translates to CASSIALGGQPQHF. The whole variable domain, remainder taken from reference TRBV19 and TRBJ1-5, is DGGITQSPKYLFRKEGQNVTLSCEQNLNHDAMYWYRQDPGQGLRLIYYSQIVNDFQKGDIAEGYSVSREKKESFPLTVTSAQKNPTAFYLCASSIALGGQPQHFGDGTRLSIL.

The gene calls are TRBV19 and TRBJ2-7; 7 bases fit TRBD1. CDR1 and CDR2 (germline): LNHDA, SQIVND (reference sequence). The CDR3 loop spans 17 amino acids. With V trimmed by 0 bases and J by 3 bases, 11 bases remained unmatched. The CDR3 reads CASSIEGGKGPSYEQYF. The CDR3 DNA reads as TGTGCCAGTAGTATAGAAGGGGGCAAAGGGCCAAGCTACGAGCAGTACTTC.

The chain has TRBV10-3 and TRBJ1-4, with D possibly TRBD1 on 5 matching bases. The CDR3 is 16 amino acids. V lost 4 bases, J lost 0 bases, and 12 bases lay in between. Germline V CDR1 and CDR2: ENHRY, SYGVKD. As DNA, the CDR3 is TGTGCCATCAGTGGGGCCGACAGCCCAACTAATGAAAAACTGTTTTTT. It yields the protein CAISGADSPTNEKLFF.

V and J are TRBV6-2 or TRBV6-3 and TRBJ2-5; 10 bases line up with TRBD2. The CDR3 loop spans 17 amino acids. Germline V CDR1 and CDR2: MNHEY, SVGEGT. The V gene end was trimmed by 3 bases and the J gene end by 2 bases; junction bases not matched to a gene: 9. In DNA form, the CDR3 reads TGTGCCAGCAGTTATCGGGCTAGCGGGGGCCTACAAGAGACCCAGTACTTC. Its protein product is CASSYRASGGLQETQYF.

The chain joins TRBV7-3 to TRBJ2-1; perhaps TRBD1 as D (7 bases). The V gene's germline CDR1 is SGHTA and CDR2 FQGTGA. V was cut by 2 bases and J by 5 bases, with 13 bases left in between. This CDR3 spans 15 amino acids. CDR3 DNA sequence: TGTGCCAGCAGCTTATCAGGGGGGTATAACAATGAGCAGTTCTTC. Protein: CASSLSGGYNNEQFF. The whole variable domain, filled in from reference TRBV7-3 and TRBJ2-1, reads GAGVSQTPSNKVTEKGKYVELRCDPISGHTALYWYRQSLGQGPEFLIYFQGTGAADDSGLPNDRFFAVRPEGSVSTLKIQRTERGDSAVYLCASSLSGGYNNEQFFGPGTRLTVL.

The sample holds a few counts of this clone. V gene TRBV27 combines with J gene TRBJ1-3; D is unresolved. Trimming shortened V by 6 bases and J by 10 bases, and 7 bases separated the two germline ends. The germline V gene has CDR1 MNHEY and CDR2 SMNVEV (reference sequence). This CDR3 contains 10 residues. Here the CDR3 DNA reads TGTGCCAGCAGACCCGAGACCATATATTTT. Encoded protein: CASRPETIYF.

This chain connects TRBV6-5 to TRBJ2-3; D may be TRBD2 (6 bases). The V gene lost 4 bases and the J gene lost 0 bases, with 11 bases spanning the gap. CDR1 and CDR2 (germline): MNHEY, SVGAGI. The CDR3 is made up of 15 amino acids. The CDR3 DNA sequence: TGTGCCAGCAGTTTCGGACTACCTAGCACAGATACGCAGTATTTT. Translated, it gives CASSFGLPSTDTQYF.

This clone has more than one count but fewer than ten. This chain connects TRBV18 to TRBJ1-2; tentatively, D is TRBD1 (6 bases). CDR3 length: 16 residues. V was pared by 3 bases and J by 0 bases, with 14 bases between. CDR1 and CDR2 (germline): KGHSH, LQKENI. The CDR3 here is CASSPSQGTANYGYTF. The CDR3 nucleotides read TGTGCCAGCTCACCTTCACAGGGTACCGCTAACTATGGCTACACCTTC.

This chain connects TRBV6-5 to TRBJ1-5, with a tentative D call TRBD1 (6 bases). CDR1 is MNHEY, CDR2 SVGAGI, per germline. This CDR3 comprises 14 residues. V was shortened by 5 bases and J by 5 bases, with 13 bases between the two germline ends. The CDR3 DNA follows: TGTGCCAGCAGTCCGAACCAGGGGTATCAGCCCCAGCATTTT. Translation gives CASSPNQGYQPQHF.